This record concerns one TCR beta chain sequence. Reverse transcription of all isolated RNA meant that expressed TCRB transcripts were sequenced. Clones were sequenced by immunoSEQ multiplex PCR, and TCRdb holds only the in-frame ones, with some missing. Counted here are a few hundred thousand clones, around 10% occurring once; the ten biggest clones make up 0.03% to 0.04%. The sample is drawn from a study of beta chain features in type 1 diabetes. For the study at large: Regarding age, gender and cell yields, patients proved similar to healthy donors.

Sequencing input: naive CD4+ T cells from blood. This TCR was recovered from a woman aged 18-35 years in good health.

In DNA, the CDR3 is TGCGCCAGCAATCGGGACACAATGTACAATGAGCAGTTCTTC. It is translated as CASNRDTMYNEQFF. The chain uses TRBV5-1 and TRBJ2-1, with D possibly TRBD1 on 6 matching bases. Trimming removed 6 bases at V and 4 bases at J, with 14 bases between. In germline, CDR1 is SGHRS, CDR2 YFSETQ. This CDR3 is 14 amino acids long.